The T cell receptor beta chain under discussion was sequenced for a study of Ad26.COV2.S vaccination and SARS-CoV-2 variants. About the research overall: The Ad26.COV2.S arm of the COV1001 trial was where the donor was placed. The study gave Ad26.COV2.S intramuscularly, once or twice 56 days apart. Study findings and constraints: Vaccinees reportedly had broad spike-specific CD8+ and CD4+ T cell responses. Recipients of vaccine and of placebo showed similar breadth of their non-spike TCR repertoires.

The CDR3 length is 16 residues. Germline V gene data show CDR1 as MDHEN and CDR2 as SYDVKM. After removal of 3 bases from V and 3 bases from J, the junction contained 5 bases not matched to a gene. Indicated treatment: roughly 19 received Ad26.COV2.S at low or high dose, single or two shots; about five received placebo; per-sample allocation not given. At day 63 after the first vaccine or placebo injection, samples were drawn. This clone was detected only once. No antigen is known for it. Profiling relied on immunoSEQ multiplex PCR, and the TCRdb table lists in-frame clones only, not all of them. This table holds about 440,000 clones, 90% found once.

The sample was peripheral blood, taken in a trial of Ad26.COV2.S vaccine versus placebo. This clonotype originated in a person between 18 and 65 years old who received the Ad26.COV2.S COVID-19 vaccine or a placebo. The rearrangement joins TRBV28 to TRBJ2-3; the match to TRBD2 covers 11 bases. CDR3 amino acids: CASSFIAGGPTDTQYF. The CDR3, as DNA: TGTGCCAGCAGTTTCATAGCGGGAGGGCCTACAGATACGCAGTATTTT.